Listed below are T cell receptor beta chains from one sample, sequenced in a study of T cell responses to AZD1222 COVID-19 vaccine. Some clones are missing from TCRdb's copy, which holds only in-frame ones; the method was immunoSEQ multiplex PCR. The sample has around 94,000 clones; about 88% are singletons. Sequencing was performed on peripheral blood, taken on day 0 of AZD1222 vaccination. These receptors were collected from an adult in good health. Each CDR3 is given with its conserved first and last residue. A D gene is named only where the DNA matches it firmly. Only part of the rows carry a size: once, few, many, or a class if the clone is expanded.

size: .; D: TRBD1; V: TRBV5-1; J: TRBJ2-3; CDR3: CASSLQGALTDTQYF; DNA: TGCGCCAGCAGCTTACAGGGGGCGCTTACAGATACGCAGTATTTT
size: .; D: TRBD1; V: TRBV30; J: TRBJ2-5; CDR3: CAWRQGETQYF; DNA: TGTGCCTGGCGACAGGGAGAGACCCAGTACTTC
size: .; D: TRBD2; V: TRBV30; J: TRBJ2-3; CDR3: CAWGKLAGGIDTQYF; DNA: TGTGCCTGGGGAAAGCTAGCGGGGGGAATAGATACGCAGTATTTT
size: .; D: .; V: TRBV4-2; J: TRBJ1-2; CDR3: CASSPDRNYGYTF; DNA: TGTGCCAGCAGTCCCGATAGGAACTATGGCTACACCTTC
size: .; D: .; V: TRBV29-1; J: TRBJ2-3; CDR3: CSVEAGGFQEYF; DNA: TGCAGCGTTGAAGCGGGGGGCTTCCAGGAGTATTTT
size: .; D: TRBD1; V: TRBV19; J: TRBJ1-2; CDR3: CASSAVPGQRFYYGYTF; DNA: TGTGCCAGTAGCGCCGTACCGGGACAGCGCTTTTACTATGGCTACACCTTC
size: .; D: TRBD1; V: TRBV5-1; J: TRBJ1-5; CDR3: CASSWDRGHQPQHF; DNA: TGCGCCAGCAGTTGGGACAGGGGGCATCAGCCCCAGCATTTT
size: .; D: .; V: TRBV13; J: TRBJ2-7; CDR3: CASSAGTPGGEQYF; DNA: TGTGCCAGCAGCGCCGGGACTCCCGGGGGCGAGCAGTACTTC
size: .; D: .; V: TRBV7-2; J: TRBJ1-1; CDR3: CASSLVPSRWTNTEAFF; DNA: TGTGCCAGCAGCTTAGTACCCAGTCGTTGGACGAACACTGAAGCTTTCTTT
size: .; D: TRBD1; V: TRBV28; J: TRBJ2-7; CDR3: CASSSNRGLYF; DNA: TGTGCCAGCAGTTCGAACAGGGGGTTGTACTTC
size: .; D: .; V: TRBV30; J: TRBJ1-3; CDR3: CAGKNEFRLTGNTIYF; DNA: TGTGCGGGGAAGAATGAGTTTCGATTGACTGGAAACACCATATATTTT
size: few; D: TRBD2; V: TRBV11-2; J: TRBJ2-7; CDR3: CASSPGLAKNSYEQYF; DNA: TGTGCCAGCAGTCCCGGACTAGCGAAGAACTCCTACGAGCAGTACTTC
size: .; D: TRBD2; V: TRBV7-9; J: TRBJ2-1; CDR3: CASSAGGPYNEQFF; DNA: TGTGCCAGCAGTGCGGGGGGGCCCTACAATGAGCAGTTCTTC
size: once; D: TRBD1; V: TRBV18; J: TRBJ1-6; CDR3: CASSDRDNSPLHF; DNA: TGTGCCAGCTCGGACAGGGATAATTCACCCCTCCACTTT
size: .; D: .; V: TRBV7-3; J: TRBJ2-1; CDR3: CASSALGGGNEQFF; DNA: TGTGCCAGCAGCGCCCTGGGGGGCGGAAATGAGCAGTTCTTC
size: once; D: TRBD1; V: TRBV6-5; J: TRBJ2-7; CDR3: CASIRDRDLYEQYF; DNA: TGTGCCAGCATCCGGGACAGGGACCTCTACGAGCAGTACTTC
size: .; D: TRBD1; V: TRBV24-1; J: TRBJ2-1; CDR3: CATSVGTAYNEQFF; DNA: TGTGCCACCAGTGTGGGGACAGCTTACAATGAGCAGTTCTTC
size: once; D: TRBD2; V: TRBV7-2; J: TRBJ2-7; CDR3: CASSLAGSGGSYF; DNA: TGTGCCAGCAGCTTAGCGGGTAGCGGGGGTTCGTACTTC
size: few; D: .; V: TRBV5-1; J: TRBJ1-1; CDR3: CASSLMGHTNTEAFF; DNA: TGCGCCAGCAGCTTGATGGGACACACGAACACTGAAGCTTTCTTT
size: .; D: TRBD2; V: TRBV9; J: TRBJ2-1; CDR3: CASSHPLAGGNNEQFF; DNA: TGTGCCAGCAGCCACCCCCTAGCGGGGGGAAACAATGAGCAGTTCTTC
size: .; D: TRBD1; V: TRBV4-1; J: TRBJ2-7; CDR3: CASSLLHTGGYEQYF; DNA: TGCGCCAGCAGCCTCCTACACACAGGGGGTTACGAGCAGTACTTC
size: .; D: TRBD1; V: TRBV7-7; J: TRBJ1-1; CDR3: CASSSDRDTEAFF; DNA: TGTGCTAGCAGCTCCGACAGGGATACTGAAGCTTTCTTT
size: .; D: .; V: TRBV19; J: TRBJ2-3; CDR3: CASSNEVQDTQYF; DNA: TGTGCCAGTAGTAATGAAGTTCAAGATACGCAGTATTTT
size: .; D: .; V: TRBV6-5; J: TRBJ1-5; CDR3: CASSYGGNQPQHF; DNA: TGTGCCAGCAGTTACGGAGGGAATCAGCCCCAGCATTTT
size: many; D: .; V: TRBV7-2; J: TRBJ1-2; CDR3: CASSGGPIYGYTF; DNA: TGTGCCAGCAGCGGGGGCCCAATCTATGGCTACACCTTC
size: .; D: .; V: TRBV9; J: TRBJ2-2; CDR3: CASSVSQYAGELFF; DNA: TGTGCCAGCAGCGTATCCCAGTATGCCGGGGAGCTGTTTTTT